This paragraph covers one T cell receptor (beta chain) sequence. The data originate from a study of blood T cells in healthy people across ages. The germline gives CDR1 MNHEY, CDR2 SVGEGT. V gave up 6 bases and J gave up 7 bases, with 22 bases separating them. The CDR3 totals 17 residues. The second PCR ran roughly 7 to 12 cycles with a sample-barcoded 5' primer and J-beta primers. TCRdb re-analysed the 5' RACE reads in MiXCR, keeping a single row per CDR3 protein. This table has about 680,000 distinct CDR3 sequences, about 52% appearing once. The origin of this receptor is a woman in her sixties in good health. The specimen sequenced was blood. This sequence joins TRBV6-2 or TRBV6-3 and TRBJ1-6, with D possibly TRBD1 on 5 matching bases. The DNA for the CDR3 is TGTGCCAGCAGAAAGACCCCACTTCTTGACAGAAATTCACCCCTCCACTTT. Protein sequence: CASRKTPLLDRNSPLHF.